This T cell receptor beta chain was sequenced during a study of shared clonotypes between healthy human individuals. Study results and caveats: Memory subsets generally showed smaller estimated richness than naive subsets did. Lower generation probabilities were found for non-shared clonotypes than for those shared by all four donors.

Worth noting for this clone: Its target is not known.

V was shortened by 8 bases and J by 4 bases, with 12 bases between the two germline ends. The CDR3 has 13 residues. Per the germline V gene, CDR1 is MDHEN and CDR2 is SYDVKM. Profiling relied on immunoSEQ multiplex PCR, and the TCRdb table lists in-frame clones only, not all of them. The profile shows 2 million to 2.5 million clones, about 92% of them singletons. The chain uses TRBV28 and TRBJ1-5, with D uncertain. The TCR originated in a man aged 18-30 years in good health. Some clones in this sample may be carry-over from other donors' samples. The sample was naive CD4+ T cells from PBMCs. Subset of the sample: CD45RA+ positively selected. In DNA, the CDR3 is TGTGCCAGCGAAGGCAGGAAAAATCAGCCCCAGCATTTT. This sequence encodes CASEGRKNQPQHF.